This T cell receptor beta chain was sequenced in a study of breast tumors, draining lymph nodes, adjacent tissues. Study outcomes and limitations: Luminal-like breast cancer showed significantly higher tumor–nontumor repertoire similarity than basal-like.

Each CDR3 protein gets one entry after TCRdb re-called the multiplex PCR reads with MiXCR. This table holds approximately 52,000 distinct CDR3 sequences, over 40% found once. This clonotype came up many times. The antigen is unknown. Deletions cut 6 bases from V and 0 bases from J, with 6 bases between. Germline V CDR1 and CDR2: LNHDA, SQIVND (reference sequence). The CDR3 contains 13 residues. The rearrangement joins TRBV19 to TRBJ2-1; D gene ambiguous. The sample was breast tumor tissue. The TCR comes from a female donor with breast cancer. Some clones in this sample may be carry-over from other donors' samples. CDR3 nucleotide sequence: TGTGCCAGTAGCTACGACTCCTACAATGAGCAGTTCTTC. Translation gives CASSYDSYNEQFF.